The rows below give T cell receptor beta chains drawn from one sample of a study of blood T cells in healthy people across ages. Each CDR3 protein is one row after TCRdb ran MiXCR on the 5' RACE reads. The table includes about 1.4 million distinct CDR3 sequences, around 59% detected once. Sequencing input: blood. These receptors were collected from a man aged 18 to 30 in good health. Both conserved end residues are part of each CDR3. Fields, in order: V gene, D gene, J gene, clone size, CDR3 DNA, CDR3 protein. D genes are given only for firm matches. Rows may omit the clone size; those that give it use once, few, many or a size class.

V gene: TRBV5-1; D gene: .; J gene: TRBJ1-2; clone size: .; CDR3 DNA: TGCGCCAGCAGCCGGGAGAGGGATTATGGCTACACCTTC; CDR3 protein: CASSRERDYGYTF
V gene: TRBV6-5; D gene: .; J gene: TRBJ2-5; clone size: .; CDR3 DNA: TGTGCCAGCACGGGCGGCCGGCGGGATATGGAAGAGACCCAGTACTTC; CDR3 protein: CASTGGRRDMEETQYF
V gene: TRBV27; D gene: .; J gene: TRBJ1-2; clone size: few; CDR3 DNA: TGTGCCAGCAGTTTATCGATGCTGGGGGGCTACACCTTC; CDR3 protein: CASSLSMLGGYTF
V gene: TRBV20-1; D gene: .; J gene: TRBJ1-2; clone size: .; CDR3 DNA: TGCAGTGCTAGTAACACAGCTAACTATGGCTACACCTTC; CDR3 protein: CSASNTANYGYTF
V gene: TRBV5-5; D gene: .; J gene: TRBJ2-7; clone size: .; CDR3 DNA: TGTGCCAGCAGCTTGGACCTACTCGAACAGTACTTC; CDR3 protein: CASSLDLLEQYF
V gene: TRBV27; D gene: TRBD2; J gene: TRBJ2-1; clone size: .; CDR3 DNA: TGTGCCAGCAGTCCGTTAGCGGGGGGGCTGGGGGTGCACAATGAGCAGTTCTTC; CDR3 protein: CASSPLAGGLGVHNEQFF
V gene: TRBV28; D gene: .; J gene: TRBJ1-2; clone size: .; CDR3 DNA: TGTGCCAGCAGTTATTCATGGGCAGTCTATGGCTACACCTTC; CDR3 protein: CASSYSWAVYGYTF
V gene: TRBV27; D gene: TRBD2; J gene: TRBJ2-5; clone size: .; CDR3 DNA: TGTGCCAGCAGTTTGACAGGACTAGCGGGAGCGGAGACCCAGTACTTC; CDR3 protein: CASSLTGLAGAETQYF
V gene: TRBV20-1; D gene: .; J gene: TRBJ1-1; clone size: .; CDR3 DNA: TGCAGTGCTAGAGTCTCTGGGAACTGGGGGAACACTGAAGCTTTCTTT; CDR3 protein: CSARVSGNWGNTEAFF
V gene: TRBV2; D gene: .; J gene: TRBJ2-3; clone size: .; CDR3 DNA: TGTGCCAGCCAGGGGAAAATCACAGATACGCAGTATTTT; CDR3 protein: CASQGKITDTQYF
V gene: TRBV20-1; D gene: TRBD2; J gene: TRBJ2-7; clone size: .; CDR3 DNA: TGCAGTGCTAGTTCGGGACTAGCGGGGGTCGAGCAGTACTTC; CDR3 protein: CSASSGLAGVEQYF
V gene: TRBV11-2; D gene: TRBD2; J gene: TRBJ2-7; clone size: .; CDR3 DNA: TGTGCCAGCAGCTTAGTCCCTAGCGGGAGTTACGAGCAGTACTTC; CDR3 protein: CASSLVPSGSYEQYF
V gene: TRBV15; D gene: .; J gene: TRBJ2-1; clone size: .; CDR3 DNA: TGTGCCACCAGCGCTAGTGGAAGTGAGCAGTTCTTC; CDR3 protein: CATSASGSEQFF
V gene: TRBV12-3/TRBV12-4; D gene: .; J gene: TRBJ2-1; clone size: .; CDR3 DNA: TGTGCCAGCAGTTTATATCCGGGAGTTAAGGGTGAGCAGTTCTTC; CDR3 protein: CASSLYPGVKGEQFF
V gene: TRBV20-1; D gene: TRBD1; J gene: TRBJ1-2; clone size: .; CDR3 DNA: TGCAGTGTCCCCGACAGGGTCGACTATGGCTACACCTTC; CDR3 protein: CSVPDRVDYGYTF
V gene: TRBV10-3; D gene: .; J gene: TRBJ2-4; clone size: .; CDR3 DNA: TGTGCCATCAGTGAGTCGTTGAGCCAGCAGTACTTC; CDR3 protein: CAISESLSQQYF
V gene: TRBV11-2; D gene: .; J gene: TRBJ2-7; clone size: .; CDR3 DNA: TGTGCCAGCAGCTTAAAGGTCGACCCCTCCTACGAGCAGTACTTC; CDR3 protein: CASSLKVDPSYEQYF
V gene: TRBV3-1; D gene: .; J gene: TRBJ2-1; clone size: few; CDR3 DNA: TGTGCCAGCAGCCAACTGGACAGCACCTACAATGAGCAGTTCTTC; CDR3 protein: CASSQLDSTYNEQFF
V gene: TRBV7-2; D gene: .; J gene: TRBJ1-5; clone size: few; CDR3 DNA: TGTGCCAGCAGCTTATCAACAGGCCCCAATCAGCCCCAGCATTTT; CDR3 protein: CASSLSTGPNQPQHF
V gene: TRBV4-3; D gene: .; J gene: TRBJ1-1; clone size: .; CDR3 DNA: TGCGCCAGCAGCCAAGCCCGGACAATGAACACTGAAGCTTTCTTT; CDR3 protein: CASSQARTMNTEAFF
V gene: TRBV4-1; D gene: TRBD1; J gene: TRBJ1-6; clone size: .; CDR3 DNA: TGCGCCAGCAGCCAAGCTATGGGAGCTGACAGGGCTTCACCCCTCCACTTT; CDR3 protein: CASSQAMGADRASPLHF
V gene: TRBV4-2; D gene: TRBD2; J gene: TRBJ2-3; clone size: .; CDR3 DNA: TGTGCCAGCAGCCAAGTGCGGCAGGGAGGGATAGAAGATACGCAGTATTTT; CDR3 protein: CASSQVRQGGIEDTQYF
V gene: TRBV12-3/TRBV12-4; D gene: .; J gene: TRBJ2-4; clone size: few; CDR3 DNA: TGTGCCAGCAGTTTACTAGGGGTCACCTGGCCCAAAAACATTCAGTACTTC; CDR3 protein: CASSLLGVTWPKNIQYF
V gene: TRBV4-3; D gene: TRBD1; J gene: TRBJ2-7; clone size: .; CDR3 DNA: TGCGCCAGCAGCCAAGATGGGTTGGGACAGGCCTACGAGCAGTACTTC; CDR3 protein: CASSQDGLGQAYEQYF
V gene: TRBV19; D gene: .; J gene: TRBJ1-2; clone size: .; CDR3 DNA: TGTGCCAGTAGTATCCCCGAGGTTTCGAGGCATTATGGCTACACCTTC; CDR3 protein: CASSIPEVSRHYGYTF
V gene: TRBV7-8; D gene: TRBD1; J gene: TRBJ1-5; clone size: .; CDR3 DNA: TGTGCCAGCAGCTCCGTAAGCAACAGGGGTAGTCAGCCCCAGCATTTT; CDR3 protein: CASSSVSNRGSQPQHF
V gene: TRBV5-1; D gene: .; J gene: TRBJ2-5; clone size: .; CDR3 DNA: TGCGCCAGCAGCTTGGATACGGGGGAGCAAGAGACCCAGTACTTC; CDR3 protein: CASSLDTGEQETQYF
V gene: TRBV20-1; D gene: TRBD1; J gene: TRBJ1-2; clone size: .; CDR3 DNA: TGCAGTGCTACCACAGGGGAGGGCTACACCTTC; CDR3 protein: CSATTGEGYTF
V gene: TRBV5-1; D gene: .; J gene: TRBJ1-6; clone size: once; CDR3 DNA: TGCGCCAGCAGCAACAAGATCGGACAGACGGGAGAGTCGCCCCTCCACTTT; CDR3 protein: CASSNKIGQTGESPLHF
V gene: TRBV5-1; D gene: .; J gene: TRBJ1-2; clone size: .; CDR3 DNA: TGCGCCAGCAGCTTGGCCGGGAAGGTCTACACCTTC; CDR3 protein: CASSLAGKVYTF
V gene: TRBV7-2; D gene: .; J gene: TRBJ1-1; clone size: .; CDR3 DNA: TGTGCCAGCAGCACCGGAGTCGGGGCTTTCTTT; CDR3 protein: CASSTGVGAFF
V gene: TRBV27; D gene: .; J gene: TRBJ2-3; clone size: .; CDR3 DNA: TGTGCCAGCAGTCCAGTGGACGGAAGCACAGATACGCAGTATTTT; CDR3 protein: CASSPVDGSTDTQYF
V gene: TRBV10-3; D gene: .; J gene: TRBJ1-6; clone size: .; CDR3 DNA: TGTGCCATCAGTGAGACAGGGCCTAATTCACCCCTCCACTTT; CDR3 protein: CAISETGPNSPLHF
V gene: TRBV4-1; D gene: .; J gene: TRBJ1-2; clone size: .; CDR3 DNA: TGCGCCAGCAGCCAACCTAAGGACGGAATGTCCTATGGCCACACCTTC; CDR3 protein: CASSQPKDGMSYGHTF
V gene: TRBV20-1; D gene: TRBD1; J gene: TRBJ1-5; clone size: .; CDR3 DNA: TGCAGTGCTAGAGACAAGGACAGGGGCGATCAGCCCCAGCATTTT; CDR3 protein: CSARDKDRGDQPQHF
V gene: TRBV21-1; D gene: .; J gene: TRBJ2-1; clone size: .; CDR3 DNA: TGTGCCAGCAGCGAAGGGGGTACTAGCGGGAGAAATGAGCAGTTCTTC; CDR3 protein: CASSEGGTSGRNEQFF
V gene: TRBV29-1; D gene: .; J gene: TRBJ1-1; clone size: .; CDR3 DNA: TGCAGCGTCGACTCGTACAATTGGACCATTTCTGAAGCTTTCTTT; CDR3 protein: CSVDSYNWTISEAFF
V gene: TRBV20-1; D gene: .; J gene: TRBJ1-2; clone size: once; CDR3 DNA: TGCAGTGCTGAGGAGGGAGGCTACACCTTC; CDR3 protein: CSAEEGGYTF
V gene: TRBV9; D gene: .; J gene: TRBJ2-1; clone size: .; CDR3 DNA: TGTGCCAGCAGCGTAGGACTACATCTTTCTGCGAATGAGCAGTTCTTC; CDR3 protein: CASSVGLHLSANEQFF
V gene: TRBV11-2; D gene: TRBD2; J gene: TRBJ2-3; clone size: .; CDR3 DNA: TGTGCCAGCAGCTTCCCGGGACTAGCGGGAGGCACAGATACGCAGTATTTT; CDR3 protein: CASSFPGLAGGTDTQYF
V gene: TRBV4-1; D gene: TRBD2; J gene: TRBJ2-3; clone size: .; CDR3 DNA: TGCGCCAGCAGCCAAGATCGGGTGGGGGGGAATACGCAGTATTTT; CDR3 protein: CASSQDRVGGNTQYF
V gene: TRBV20-1; D gene: TRBD2; J gene: TRBJ2-7; clone size: .; CDR3 DNA: TGCAGTGCTAGCAAGCCAGGGTTTAGCGGGAGGGCCTACGAGCAGTACTTC; CDR3 protein: CSASKPGFSGRAYEQYF
V gene: TRBV6-2/TRBV6-3; D gene: .; J gene: TRBJ1-1; clone size: .; CDR3 DNA: TGTGCCAGCAGTTATTTGGTTTCCGACACTGAAGCTTTCTTT; CDR3 protein: CASSYLVSDTEAFF
V gene: TRBV3-1; D gene: .; J gene: TRBJ2-3; clone size: .; CDR3 DNA: TGTGCCAGCAGCCACAACCGGGACCATAGCACAGATACGCAGTATTTT; CDR3 protein: CASSHNRDHSTDTQYF
V gene: TRBV20-1; D gene: TRBD2; J gene: TRBJ2-5; clone size: .; CDR3 DNA: TGCAGTGCTAAGCTAGCGGGGTTATGGGAGCAGTACTTC; CDR3 protein: CSAKLAGLWEQYF
V gene: TRBV6-1; D gene: .; J gene: TRBJ1-6; clone size: .; CDR3 DNA: TGTGCCAGCAGTGATGGGGATCTTAATTCACCCCTCCACTTT; CDR3 protein: CASSDGDLNSPLHF
V gene: TRBV20-1; D gene: TRBD2; J gene: TRBJ2-1; clone size: .; CDR3 DNA: TGCAGTGCTTTCTGGACTAGCTCCTACAATGAGCAGTTCTTC; CDR3 protein: CSAFWTSSYNEQFF
V gene: TRBV27; D gene: .; J gene: TRBJ2-7; clone size: .; CDR3 DNA: TGTGCCAGCAGTCTCCAAACAGGGATCGAGCAGTACTTC; CDR3 protein: CASSLQTGIEQYF
V gene: TRBV28; D gene: .; J gene: TRBJ2-5; clone size: .; CDR3 DNA: TGTGCCAGCAGTTCTGCTGCGGGTCCACAGGAGCAGTACTTC; CDR3 protein: CASSSAAGPQEQYF
V gene: TRBV4-1; D gene: TRBD1; J gene: TRBJ2-5; clone size: .; CDR3 DNA: TGCGCCAGCAAGACAGGGGCGACCCAGTACTTC; CDR3 protein: CASKTGATQYF
V gene: TRBV10-3; D gene: .; J gene: TRBJ2-1; clone size: .; CDR3 DNA: TGTGCCATCAGTGAGTCCCAGGACAATGAGCAGTTCTTC; CDR3 protein: CAISESQDNEQFF
V gene: TRBV20-1; D gene: TRBD1; J gene: TRBJ2-6; clone size: .; CDR3 DNA: TGCAGTGCTCAATCCCGGACAGGGAACTCTGGGGCCAACGTCCTGACTTTC; CDR3 protein: CSAQSRTGNSGANVLTF
V gene: TRBV29-1; D gene: .; J gene: TRBJ2-5; clone size: few; CDR3 DNA: TGCAGCGTTGATCGTGGGGGGAGTCAAGAGACCCAGTACTTC; CDR3 protein: CSVDRGGSQETQYF
V gene: TRBV7-9; D gene: .; J gene: TRBJ1-2; clone size: .; CDR3 DNA: TGTGCCAGCAGCTTAGCGGCCCCTGGGGGCTATGGCTACACCTTC; CDR3 protein: CASSLAAPGGYGYTF
V gene: TRBV29-1; D gene: TRBD1; J gene: TRBJ1-4; clone size: .; CDR3 DNA: TGCAGCGGACTCTCCCTGGACAGGGGGATCGGTCAACCGTTGTTAGATGGCGAAAAACTGTTTTTT; CDR3 protein: CSGLSLDRGIGQPLLDGEKLFF
V gene: TRBV7-9; D gene: .; J gene: TRBJ2-5; clone size: .; CDR3 DNA: TGTGCCAGCAGCCCAGTTGTTAGTGAAGGGCAGTACTTC; CDR3 protein: CASSPVVSEGQYF
V gene: TRBV6-6; D gene: TRBD2; J gene: TRBJ2-1; clone size: few; CDR3 DNA: TGTGCCAGCAGACCTAGCGGAACTGAGCAGTTCTTC; CDR3 protein: CASRPSGTEQFF